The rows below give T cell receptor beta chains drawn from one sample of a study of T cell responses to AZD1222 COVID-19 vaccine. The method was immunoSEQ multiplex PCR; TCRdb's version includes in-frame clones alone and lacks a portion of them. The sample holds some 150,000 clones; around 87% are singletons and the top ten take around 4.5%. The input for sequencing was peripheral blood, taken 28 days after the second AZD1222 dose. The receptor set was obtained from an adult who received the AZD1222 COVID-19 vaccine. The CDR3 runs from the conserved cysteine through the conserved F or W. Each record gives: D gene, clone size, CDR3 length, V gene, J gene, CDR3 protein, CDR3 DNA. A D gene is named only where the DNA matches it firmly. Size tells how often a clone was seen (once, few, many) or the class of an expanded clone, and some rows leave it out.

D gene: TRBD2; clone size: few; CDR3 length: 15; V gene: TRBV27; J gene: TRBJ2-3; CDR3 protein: CASRIGTSGEGTQYF; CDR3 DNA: TGTGCCAGCAGAATCGGGACTAGCGGGGAAGGTACGCAGTATTTT
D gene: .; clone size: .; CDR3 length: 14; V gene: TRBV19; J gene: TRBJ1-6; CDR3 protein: CASSIEGWNSPLHF; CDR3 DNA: TGTGCCAGTAGTATAGAGGGATGGAATTCACCCCTCCACTTT
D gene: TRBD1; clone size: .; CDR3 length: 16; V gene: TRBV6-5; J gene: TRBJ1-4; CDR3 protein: CASSYSPTGGVEKLFF; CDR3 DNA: TGTGCCAGCAGTTACTCGCCGACAGGGGGCGTTGAAAAACTGTTTTTT
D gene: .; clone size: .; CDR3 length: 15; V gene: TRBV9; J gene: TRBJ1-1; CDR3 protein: CASSVEKGRNTEAFF; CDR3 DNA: TGTGCCAGCAGCGTAGAGAAGGGCAGGAACACTGAAGCTTTCTTT
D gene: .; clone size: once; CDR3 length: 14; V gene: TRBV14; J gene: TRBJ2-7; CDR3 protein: CASSQSTGSYEQYF; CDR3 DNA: TGTGCCAGCAGCCAATCCACAGGATCCTACGAGCAGTACTTC
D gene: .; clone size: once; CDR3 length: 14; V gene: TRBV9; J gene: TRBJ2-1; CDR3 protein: CASSVVGRVGEQFF; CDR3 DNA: TGTGCCAGCAGCGTAGTGGGCAGGGTGGGAGAGCAGTTCTTC
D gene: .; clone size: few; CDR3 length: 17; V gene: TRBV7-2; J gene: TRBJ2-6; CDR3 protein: CASSYTGARSTGNVLTF; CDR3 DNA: TGTGCCAGCAGCTACACCGGGGCTCGAAGTACGGGCAACGTCCTGACTTTC
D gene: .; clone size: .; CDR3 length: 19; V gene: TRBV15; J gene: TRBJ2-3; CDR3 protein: CATSSFPTPEGHLTDTQYF; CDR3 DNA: TGTGCCACCAGCAGTTTCCCCACCCCCGAGGGGCACCTCACAGATACGCAGTATTTT
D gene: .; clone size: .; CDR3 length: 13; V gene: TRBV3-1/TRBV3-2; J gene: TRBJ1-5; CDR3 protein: CASSLTGNQPQHF; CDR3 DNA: TGTGCCAGCAGCCTTACAGGGAATCAGCCCCAGCATTTT
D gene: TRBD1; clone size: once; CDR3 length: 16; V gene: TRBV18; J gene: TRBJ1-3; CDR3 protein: CASSEGTVLSGNTIYF; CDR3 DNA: TGTGCCAGCTCGGAGGGGACAGTTCTCTCTGGAAACACCATATATTTT
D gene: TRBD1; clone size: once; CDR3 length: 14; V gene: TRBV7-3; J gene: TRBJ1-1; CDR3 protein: CASSPDRAGTEAFF; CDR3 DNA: TGTGCCAGCAGCCCAGACAGGGCGGGCACTGAAGCTTTCTTT
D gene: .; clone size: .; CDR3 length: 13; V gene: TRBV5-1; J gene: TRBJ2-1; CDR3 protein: CASSRAINNEQFF; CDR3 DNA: TGCGCCAGCAGTAGGGCGATCAACAATGAGCAGTTCTTC
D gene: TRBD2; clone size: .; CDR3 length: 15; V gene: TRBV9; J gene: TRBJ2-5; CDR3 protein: CASSVRGDSQETQYF; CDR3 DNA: TGTGCCAGCAGCGTCCGGGGGGACTCTCAAGAGACCCAGTACTTC
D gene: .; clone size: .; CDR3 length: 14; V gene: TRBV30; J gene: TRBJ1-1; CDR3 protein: CAWSTQGGSTEAFF; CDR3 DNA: TGTGCCTGGAGTACCCAGGGTGGTAGCACTGAAGCTTTCTTT
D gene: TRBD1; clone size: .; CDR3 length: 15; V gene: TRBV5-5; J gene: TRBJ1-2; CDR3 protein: CASSSQGPFNYGYTF; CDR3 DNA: TGTGCCAGCAGCTCACAGGGGCCCTTTAACTATGGCTACACCTTC
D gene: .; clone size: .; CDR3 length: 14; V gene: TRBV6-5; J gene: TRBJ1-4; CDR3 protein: CASRLGRGGEKLFF; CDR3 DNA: TGTGCCAGCAGACTAGGACGGGGGGGCGAAAAACTGTTTTTT
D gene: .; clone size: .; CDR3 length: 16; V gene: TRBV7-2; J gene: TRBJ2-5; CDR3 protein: CASSPLGAGPQETQYF; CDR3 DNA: TGTGCCAGCAGCCCCCTAGGCGCAGGGCCCCAAGAGACCCAGTACTTC
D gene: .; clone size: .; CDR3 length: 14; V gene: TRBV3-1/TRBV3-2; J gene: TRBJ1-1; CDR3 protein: CASSQGGASTEAFF; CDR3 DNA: TGTGCCAGCAGCCAAGGGGGCGCGAGTACTGAAGCTTTCTTT
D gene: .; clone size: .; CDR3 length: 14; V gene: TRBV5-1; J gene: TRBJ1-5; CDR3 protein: CASSLGDLNQPQHF; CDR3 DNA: TGCGCCAGCAGCTTGGGCGACCTCAATCAGCCCCAGCATTTT
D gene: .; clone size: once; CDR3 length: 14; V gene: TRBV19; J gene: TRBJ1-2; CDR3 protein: CASSIQGANYGYTF; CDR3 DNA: TGTGCCAGTAGTATCCAGGGAGCTAACTATGGCTACACCTTC
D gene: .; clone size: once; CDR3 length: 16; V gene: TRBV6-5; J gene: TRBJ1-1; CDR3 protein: CASSYSQNVVWDLTFF; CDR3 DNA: TGTGCCAGCAGTTACTCACAAAATGTGGTATGGGACCTGACTTTCTTT
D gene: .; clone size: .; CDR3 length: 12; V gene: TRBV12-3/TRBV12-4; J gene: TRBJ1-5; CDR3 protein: CASTLMNQPQHF; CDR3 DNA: TGTGCCAGCACTCTGATGAATCAGCCCCAGCATTTT
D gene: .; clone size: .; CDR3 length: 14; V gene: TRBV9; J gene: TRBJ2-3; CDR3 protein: CASSAGLHPDTQYF; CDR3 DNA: TGTGCCAGCAGCGCTGGGCTCCACCCAGATACGCAGTATTTT
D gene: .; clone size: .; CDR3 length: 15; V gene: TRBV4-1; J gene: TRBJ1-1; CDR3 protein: CASSQAGAGDTEAFF; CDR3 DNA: TGCGCCAGCAGCCAAGCCGGAGCTGGGGACACTGAAGCTTTCTTT
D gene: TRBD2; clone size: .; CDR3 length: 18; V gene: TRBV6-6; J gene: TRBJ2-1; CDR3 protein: CASSLGLAGGLSYNEQFF; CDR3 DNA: TGTGCCAGCAGTCTGGGACTAGCGGGGGGCCTTTCCTACAATGAGCAGTTCTTC
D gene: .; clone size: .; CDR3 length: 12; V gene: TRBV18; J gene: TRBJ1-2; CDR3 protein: CASSSLNYGYTF; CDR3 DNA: TGTGCCAGCTCATCCCTGAACTATGGCTACACCTTC
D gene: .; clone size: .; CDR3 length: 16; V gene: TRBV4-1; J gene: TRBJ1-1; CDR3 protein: CASSQDGFGGHAEAFF; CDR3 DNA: TGCGCCAGCAGCCAAGATGGATTTGGGGGGCACGCTGAAGCTTTCTTT
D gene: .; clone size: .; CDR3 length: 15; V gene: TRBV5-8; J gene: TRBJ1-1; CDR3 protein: CASSLIRGMNTEAFF; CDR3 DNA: TGTGCCAGCAGCTTGATACGCGGGATGAACACTGAAGCTTTCTTT
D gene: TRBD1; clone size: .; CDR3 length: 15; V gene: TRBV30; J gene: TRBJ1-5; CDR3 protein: CAWSRPTGYNQPQHF; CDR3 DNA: TGTGCCTGGAGTCGACCGACAGGGTACAATCAGCCCCAGCATTTT
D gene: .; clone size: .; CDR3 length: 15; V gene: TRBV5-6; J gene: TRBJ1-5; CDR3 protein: CASSPGAYSNQPQHF; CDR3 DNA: TGTGCCAGCAGCCCAGGGGCATATAGCAATCAGCCCCAGCATTTT
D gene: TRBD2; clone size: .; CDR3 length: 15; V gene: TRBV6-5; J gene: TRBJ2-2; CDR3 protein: CASSQTSGFTGELFF; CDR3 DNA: TGTGCCAGCAGCCAGACTAGCGGGTTCACCGGGGAGCTGTTTTTT
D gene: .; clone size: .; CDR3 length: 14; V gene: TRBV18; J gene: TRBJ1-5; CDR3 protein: CASSPDLSNQPQHF; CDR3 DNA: TGTGCCAGCTCACCGGACCTTAGCAATCAGCCCCAGCATTTT
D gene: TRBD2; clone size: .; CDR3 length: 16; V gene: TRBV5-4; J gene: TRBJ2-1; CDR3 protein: CASSLTSGAGGNEQFF; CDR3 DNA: TGTGCCAGCAGCTTGACTAGCGGGGCTGGTGGGAATGAGCAGTTCTTC
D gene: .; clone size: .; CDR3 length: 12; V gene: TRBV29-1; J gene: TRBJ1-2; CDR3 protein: CSVGYSHYGYTF; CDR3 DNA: TGCAGCGTTGGCTACAGCCACTATGGCTACACCTTC
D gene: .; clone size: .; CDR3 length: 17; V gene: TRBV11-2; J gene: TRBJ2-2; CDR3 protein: CASSFVVGRANTGELFF; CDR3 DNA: TGTGCCAGCAGCTTTGTAGTGGGCAGGGCTAACACCGGGGAGCTGTTTTTT
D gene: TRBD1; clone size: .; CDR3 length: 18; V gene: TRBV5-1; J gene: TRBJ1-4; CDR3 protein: CASSFGPGQRTTNEKLFF; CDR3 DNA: TGCGCCAGCAGCTTTGGTCCGGGACAGCGAACCACTAATGAAAAACTGTTTTTT
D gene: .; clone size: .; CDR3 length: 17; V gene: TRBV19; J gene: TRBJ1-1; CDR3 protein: CASRQYAVTTLNTEAFF; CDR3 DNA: TGTGCCAGTAGACAATATGCGGTGACAACTTTGAACACTGAAGCTTTCTTT
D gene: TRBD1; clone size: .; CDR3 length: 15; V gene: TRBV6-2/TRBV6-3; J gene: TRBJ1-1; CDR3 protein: CASSYSRTGSTEAFF; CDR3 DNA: TGTGCCAGCAGTTACTCGAGGACAGGGTCCACTGAAGCTTTCTTT
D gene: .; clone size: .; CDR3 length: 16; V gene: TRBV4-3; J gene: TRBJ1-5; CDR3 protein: CASSQDWDDSNQPQHF; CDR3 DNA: TGCGCCAGCAGCCAAGATTGGGACGATAGCAATCAGCCCCAGCATTTT
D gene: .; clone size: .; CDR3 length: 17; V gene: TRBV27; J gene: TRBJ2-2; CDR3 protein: CASSFRPSRAGGRELFF; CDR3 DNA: TGTGCCAGCAGTTTCCGTCCTAGCAGGGCCGGTGGTAGGGAGCTGTTTTTT
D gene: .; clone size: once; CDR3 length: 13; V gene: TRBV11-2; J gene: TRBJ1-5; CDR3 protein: CASSRDNQGPQHF; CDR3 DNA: TGTGCCAGCAGCCGGGACAACCAGGGGCCCCAGCATTTT
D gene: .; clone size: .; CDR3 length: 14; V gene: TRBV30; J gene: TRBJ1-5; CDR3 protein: CAWSAGQWGQPQHF; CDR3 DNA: TGTGCCTGGAGTGCTGGCCAGTGGGGACAGCCCCAGCATTTT
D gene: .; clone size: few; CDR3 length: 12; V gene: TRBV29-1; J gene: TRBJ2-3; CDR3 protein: CSVENPGDRRYF; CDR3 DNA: TGCAGCGTTGAGAACCCAGGGGATCGGCGATATTTT
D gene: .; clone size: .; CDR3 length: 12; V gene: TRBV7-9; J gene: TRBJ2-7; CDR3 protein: CASSLADYEQYF; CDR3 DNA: TGTGCCAGCAGCTTAGCGGACTACGAGCAGTACTTC
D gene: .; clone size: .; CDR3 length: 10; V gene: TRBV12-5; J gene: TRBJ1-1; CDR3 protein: CASGPRPAFF; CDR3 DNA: TGTGCTAGTGGACCCCGGCCAGCTTTCTTT
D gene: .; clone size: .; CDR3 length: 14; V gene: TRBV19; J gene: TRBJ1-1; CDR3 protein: CASSIVQGNTEAFF; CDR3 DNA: TGTGCCAGTAGTATAGTTCAGGGGAACACTGAAGCTTTCTTT
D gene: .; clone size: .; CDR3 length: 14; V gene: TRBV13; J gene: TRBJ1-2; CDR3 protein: CASSTEDGDHGYTF; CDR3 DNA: TGTGCCAGCAGCACGGAGGACGGAGACCATGGCTACACCTTC
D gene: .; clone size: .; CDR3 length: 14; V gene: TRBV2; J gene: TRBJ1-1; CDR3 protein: CASSERPPNTEAFF; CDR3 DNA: TGTGCCAGCAGTGAAAGGCCGCCGAACACTGAAGCTTTCTTT
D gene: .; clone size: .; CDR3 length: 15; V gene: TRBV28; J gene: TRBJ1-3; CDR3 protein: CASSFGGSSGNTIYF; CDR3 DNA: TGTGCCAGCAGTTTTGGCGGTAGCTCTGGAAACACCATATATTTT
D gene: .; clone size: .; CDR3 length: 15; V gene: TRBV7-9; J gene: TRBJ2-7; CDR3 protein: CASSGVRGSSYEQYF; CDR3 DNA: TGTGCCAGCAGCGGCGTACGGGGGAGCTCCTACGAGCAGTACTTC
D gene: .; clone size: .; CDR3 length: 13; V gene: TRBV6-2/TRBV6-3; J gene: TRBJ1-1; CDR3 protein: CATIPSGTTEAFF; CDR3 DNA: TGTGCCACCATCCCCTCAGGGACCACTGAAGCTTTCTTT